These 19 T cell receptor beta chains were sequenced from one sample in a study of graft-versus-host responses after intestinal transplantation. Produced via immunoSEQ multiplex PCR; TCRdb's table is partial and in-frame only. The sample has 150,000 or so clones, about nine tenths seen once. The antigens of these receptors remain unknown. This sample comprised unstimulated CD4+ T cells sorted from spleen or lymph node cells, obtained before intestinal transplant. These receptors came from a human donor who received an intestinal transplant.

The chain recombines TRBV19 with TRBJ2-3; 7 nucleotides line up with TRBD1. The CDR3 is 14 residues long. CDR1 and CDR2 (germline): LNHDA, SQIVND (reference sequence). With 6 bases clipped from V and 2 bases from J, the junction kept 5 bases outside the gene matches. In DNA form, the CDR3 reads TGTGCCAGTAGAAGGGGACAGACCACAGATACGCAGTATTTT. Its protein is CASRRGQTTDTQYF.

V is TRBV18 and J is TRBJ2-2; D possibly corresponds to TRBD2 (7 bases). The ends were cut back, 3 bases at V and 0 bases at J, with 11 bases in the middle. Per germline, CDR1 KGHSH and CDR2 LQKENI. CDR3 length: 16 residues. The CDR3 region is CASSPARGPNTGELFF. CDR3 in DNA: TGTGCCAGCTCACCTGCGCGGGGGCCGAACACCGGGGAGCTGTTTTTT.

The rearrangement joins TRBV28 to TRBJ1-5; D is possibly TRBD1 (6 bases). Trimming took 3 bases from V and 3 from J, leaving 12 bases between them. The V gene's germline CDR1 is MDHEN and CDR2 SYDVKM. The CDR3 runs to 15 residues. CDR3 nucleotide sequence: TGTGCCAGCAGTTTGTCACAGGGAGACAATCAGCCCCAGCATTTT. Amino acid sequence: CASSLSQGDNQPQHF.

This clone was recorded only once. The rearrangement links TRBV5-1 to TRBJ1-2; TRBD1 is a possible D gene (6 bases). CDR3 length: 12 residues. Trimming stripped 4 bases from V and 6 bases from J, with 10 bases between. CDR1 and CDR2 from the germline V gene are SGHRS and YFSETQ. CDR3 sequence: CASSPRTDGYTF. As DNA, the CDR3 is TGCGCCAGCAGCCCCCGGACAGATGGCTACACCTTC.

This chain uses TRBV19 with TRBJ2-1, with 8 positions matching TRBD2. CDR1 is LNHDA and CDR2 is SQIVND in the germline V gene (reference sequence). The CDR3 is 16 amino acids. The V gene end was trimmed by 2 bases and the J gene end by 2 bases; junction bases not matched to a gene: 5. CDR3 amino acids: CASSIRAGRAYNEQFF. As DNA, the CDR3 is TGTGCCAGTAGTATAAGAGCCGGGAGGGCCTACAATGAGCAGTTCTTC.

The J gene is TRBJ1-5, the V gene TRBV19; D not certain. V lost 7 bases and J 4 bases, leaving 11 bases between the germline ends. The germline gives CDR1 LNHDA, CDR2 SQIVND (reference sequence). This CDR3 contains 13 residues. CDR3 residues: CASMYTQNQPQHF. The CDR3 DNA sequence: TGTGCCAGTATGTACACCCAGAATCAGCCCCAGCATTTT.

The J gene is TRBJ2-1, the V gene TRBV30; D possibly corresponds to TRBD2 (6 bases). V was clipped by 0 bases and J by 4 bases, with 16 bases between them. The length of the CDR3 is 16 residues. Germline-derived CDR1 and CDR2 are GTSNPN and SVGIG (reference sequence). CDR3 sequence (DNA): TGTGCCTGGAGTGTACTGGACTACCAAACTTACAATGAGCAGTTCTTC. It encodes CAWSVLDYQTYNEQFF.

The rearrangement joins TRBV6-1 to TRBJ1-1; 8 nucleotides match TRBD1. CDR3 size: 15 residues. Germline V gene sequence: CDR1 MNHNS, CDR2 SASEGT. The J segment lost 0 bases and the V segment lost 11 bases, leaving 11 bases of the junction unmatched. Here the CDR3 reads CAGSGQGRLNTEAFF. DNA of the CDR3: TGTGCCGGGTCAGGACAGGGAAGGCTGAACACTGAAGCTTTCTTT.

CDR3 sequence: CASSLVGYEQYF. CDR3 in DNA: TGCGCCAGCAGCTTGGTGGGGTACGAGCAGTACTTC. This chain links TRBV5-1 with TRBJ2-7; no clear D. The CDR3 is 12 residues long. Trimming removed 0 bases from V and 4 bases from J, with 5 bases in between. The germline CDR1 and CDR2 sequences are SGHRS and YFSETQ.

The chain's CDR3 is CASRGGPANEKLFF. For the CDR3, the DNA is TGTGCCAGCAGGGGAGGGCCCGCGAATGAAAAACTGTTTTTT. The genes are TRBV28 and TRBJ1-4; D is undetermined. Trimming stripped 6 bases from V and 5 bases from J, with 13 bases between. The germline CDR1 and CDR2 sequences are MDHEN and SYDVKM. The CDR3 sequence is 14 residues long.

V is TRBV28 and J is TRBJ2-2; the D is unclear. The CDR3 covers 13 residues. V was trimmed by 4 bases and J by 0 bases, leaving 3 bases between them. Looked up from germline, CDR1 is MDHEN and CDR2 is SYDVKM. This chain's CDR3 is CASSSPNTGELFF. CDR3 coding DNA: TGTGCCAGCAGTTCTCCGAACACCGGGGAGCTGTTTTTT.

The gene calls are TRBV12-5 and TRBJ1-1; 8 bases align to TRBD1. Germline lookup yields CDR1 LGHNT and CDR2 FRNRAP. The CDR3 sequence is 13 residues long. Trimming removed 7 bases from V and 0 bases from J; junction bases left unmatched: 1. In nucleotides, the CDR3 is TGTGCTAGTGCCAGGGGGCTGAACACTGAAGCTTTCTTT. As protein: CASARGLNTEAFF.

The CDR3 spells CASSLRFGTSYNEQFF. CDR3 in DNA: TGTGCCAGCAGCTTGAGATTTGGGACCTCCTACAATGAGCAGTTCTTC. This rearrangement joins TRBV5-6 to TRBJ2-1, with D tentatively TRBD1 or TRBD2 (5 bases each). Trimming cost V 1 base and J 0 bases, with 11 bases left between them. CDR1 and CDR2 from the germline V gene are SGHDT and YYEEEE. This CDR3 is built from 16 residues.

The V call is TRBV30, the J call TRBJ1-2; D gene uncertain. CDR3 size: 10 residues. Germline CDR1 GTSNPN, CDR2 SVGIG (reference sequence). CDR3 in amino acids: CVGIIFGYTF. DNA for the CDR3: TGTGTCGGGATCATTTTTGGCTACACCTTC.

The chain couples TRBV28 to TRBJ1-5; D not certain. V lost 6 bases and J lost 6, with 24 bases in between. This CDR3 spans 17 amino acids. The V gene's germline CDR1 is MDHEN and CDR2 SYDVKM. The CDR3 region is CASSPPMGPIIGQPQHF. CDR3 in DNA: TGTGCCAGCAGCCCTCCAATGGGCCCGATAATAGGTCAGCCCCAGCATTTT.

V gene TRBV27 combines with J gene TRBJ1-2; D may be TRBD1 (5 bases). The length of the CDR3 is 14 residues. V lost 2 bases, J lost 3 bases, and 10 bases lay in between. Germline CDR1 MNHEY, CDR2 SMNVEV (reference sequence). CDR3 in amino acids: CASSLRRGHYGYTF. CDR3 coding DNA: TGTGCCAGCAGTTTAAGGCGGGGCCACTATGGCTACACCTTC.

V is TRBV10-3 and J is TRBJ2-3, with TRBD1 matching 8 bases. This CDR3 region has 14 residues. Trimming took 8 bases from V and 2 from J; bases not matched to a gene: 6. CDR1 and CDR2 from the germline V gene are ENHRY and SYGVKD. The CDR3 bases are TGTGCCATCTCTAAGGGACAGGCCACAGATACGCAGTATTTT. This sequence encodes CAISKGQATDTQYF.

The chain links TRBV15 to TRBJ1-1; D is possibly TRBD1 (6 bases). The CDR3 spans 16 residues. From germline, CDR1 is LNHNV and CDR2 YYDKDF (reference sequence). The V and J ends lost 1 base and 0 bases respectively, with 12 bases between them. The CDR3 nucleotides read TGTGCCACCAGCAGAGTTCCGGGGGCCTTGAACACTGAAGCTTTCTTT. Encoded protein: CATSRVPGALNTEAFF.

The J gene is TRBJ2-6, the V gene TRBV6-1; D unclear. The CDR3 spans 17 residues. V lost 2 bases and J 0 bases, leaving 11 bases between the germline ends. The V gene's germline CDR1 is MNHNS and CDR2 SASEGT. CDR3 coding DNA: TGTGCCAGCAGTGAACAGCCCCCTGTCTCTGGGGCCAACGTCCTGACTTTC. It codes for CASSEQPPVSGANVLTF.